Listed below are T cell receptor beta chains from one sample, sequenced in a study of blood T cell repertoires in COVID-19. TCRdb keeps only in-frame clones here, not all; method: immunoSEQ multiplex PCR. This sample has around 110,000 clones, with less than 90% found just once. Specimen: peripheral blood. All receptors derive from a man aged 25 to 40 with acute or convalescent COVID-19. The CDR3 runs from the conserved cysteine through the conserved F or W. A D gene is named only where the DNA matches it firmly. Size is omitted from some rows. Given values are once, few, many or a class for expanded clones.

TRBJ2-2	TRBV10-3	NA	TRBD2	CATKASGRATGELFF	TGTGCCACAAAAGCTAGCGGGAGGGCTACCGGGGAGCTGTTTTTT
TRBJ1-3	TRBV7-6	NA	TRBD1	CASSPQGAYPTSGNTIYF	TGTGCCAGCAGCCCGCAGGGGGCTTACCCCACCTCTGGAAACACCATATATTTT
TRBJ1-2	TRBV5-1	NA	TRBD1	CASSLTGAASYGYTF	TGCGCCAGCAGCTTGACAGGGGCTGCGTCCTATGGCTACACCTTC
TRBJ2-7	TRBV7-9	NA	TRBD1	CASSPWDRAYEQYF	TGTGCCAGCAGCCCGTGGGACAGGGCCTACGAGCAGTACTTC
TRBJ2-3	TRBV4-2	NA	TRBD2	CASSQRTSGTSTDTQYF	TGTGCCAGCAGCCAGAGGACTAGCGGGACTAGCACAGATACGCAGTATTTT
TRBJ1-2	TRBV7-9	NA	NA	CASSLDFYGYTF	TGTGCCAGCAGCCTAGACTTCTATGGCTACACCTTC
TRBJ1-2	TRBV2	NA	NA	CASSDRYYTF	TGTGCCAGCAGTGACAGATACTACACCTTC
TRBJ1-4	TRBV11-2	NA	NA	CASSLGRRANEKLFF	TGTGCCAGCAGCTTAGGGAGGCGTGCTAATGAAAAACTGTTTTTT
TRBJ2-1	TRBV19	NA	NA	CATSPVSSEQFF	TGTGCCACTTCCCCGGTTTCTAGTGAGCAGTTCTTC
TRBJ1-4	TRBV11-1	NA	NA	CASSFGGATNEKLFF	TGTGCCAGCAGCTTTGGCGGTGCAACTAATGAAAAACTGTTTTTT
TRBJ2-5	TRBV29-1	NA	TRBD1	CSVESAGGKETQYF	TGCAGCGTTGAATCGGCAGGGGGCAAGGAGACCCAGTACTTC
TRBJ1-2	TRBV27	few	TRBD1	CASSSRGVYGYTF	TGTGCCAGCAGTTCCAGGGGGGTCTATGGCTACACCTTC
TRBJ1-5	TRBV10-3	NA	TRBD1	CAISESRQGAQPQHF	TGTGCCATCAGTGAGTCCAGGCAGGGGGCCCAGCCCCAGCATTTT
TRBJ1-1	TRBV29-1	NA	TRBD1	CSAGGQGTEAFF	TGCAGCGCAGGGGGACAGGGCACTGAAGCTTTCTTT
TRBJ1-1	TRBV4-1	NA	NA	CASSRTGVSEAFF	TGCGCCAGCAGCCGGACCGGGGTCTCTGAAGCTTTCTTT
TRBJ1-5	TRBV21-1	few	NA	CANSNRGNQPQHF	TGTGCCAACTCAAACCGGGGAAATCAGCCCCAGCATTTT
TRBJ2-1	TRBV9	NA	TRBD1	CASSARTGGPQWEQFF	TGTGCCAGCAGCGCCCGGACAGGGGGCCCCCAATGGGAGCAGTTCTTC
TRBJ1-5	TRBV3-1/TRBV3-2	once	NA	CASSREPGQHQPQHF	TGTGCCAGCAGCCGAGAACCCGGACAGCATCAGCCCCAGCATTTT
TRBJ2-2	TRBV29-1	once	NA	CSVEDTAGGELFF	TGCAGCGTTGAAGATACAGCTGGCGGGGAGCTGTTTTTT
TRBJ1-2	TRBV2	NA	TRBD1	CASTPAGQGRGDGYTF	TGTGCCAGCACCCCGGCGGGACAGGGGCGAGGGGATGGCTACACCTTC
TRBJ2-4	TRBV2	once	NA	CASSPHPNIQYF	TGTGCCAGCAGTCCCCATCCCAACATTCAGTACTTC
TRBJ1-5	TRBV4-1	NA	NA	CASSQDPGEPQHF	TGCGCCAGCAGCCAAGATCCGGGGGAGCCCCAGCATTTT
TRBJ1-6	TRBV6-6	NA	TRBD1	CASSRARDRALPSSYNSPLHF	TGTGCCAGCAGCCGAGCCCGGGACAGGGCCCTCCCGAGCTCCTATAATTCACCCCTCCACTTT
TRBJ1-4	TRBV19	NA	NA	CASSKGVASANEKLFF	TGTGCCAGTAGTAAAGGGGTGGCTTCGGCTAATGAAAAACTGTTTTTT
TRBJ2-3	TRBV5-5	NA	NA	CASLEGPTSGSDTQYF	TGTGCCAGCTTGGAGGGGCCCACCTCAGGGTCAGATACGCAGTATTTT
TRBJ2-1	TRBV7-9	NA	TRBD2	CASSYQIPGLAGGYNEQFF	TGTGCCAGCAGCTATCAGATCCCGGGACTAGCGGGAGGATACAATGAGCAGTTCTTC
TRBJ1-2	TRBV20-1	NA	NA	CSAEYNYGYTF	TGCAGTGCCGAGTATAACTATGGCTACACCTTC
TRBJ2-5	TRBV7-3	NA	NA	CASSPAQQGRGETQYF	TGTGCCAGCAGCCCCGCCCAACAGGGAAGGGGAGAGACCCAGTACTTC
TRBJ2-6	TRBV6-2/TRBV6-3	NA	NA	CASSYGGAGANVLTF	TGTGCCAGCAGTTACGGAGGCGCTGGGGCCAACGTCCTGACTTTC
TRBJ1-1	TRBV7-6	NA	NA	CASSLSILPGPVLEAFF	TGTGCCAGCAGCTTATCCATACTCCCGGGTCCCGTTCTTGAAGCTTTCTTT
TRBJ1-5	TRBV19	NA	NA	CASSIIFRGQPQHF	TGTGCCAGTAGTATAATCTTTCGGGGACAGCCCCAGCATTTT
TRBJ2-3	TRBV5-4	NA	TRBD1	CASSPDRASSDTQYF	TGTGCCAGCAGCCCAGACAGGGCGTCGTCAGATACGCAGTATTTT
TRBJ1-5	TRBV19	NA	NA	CASSLVGSSNQPQHF	TGTGCCAGTAGTCTCGTTGGGAGTAGCAATCAGCCCCAGCATTTT
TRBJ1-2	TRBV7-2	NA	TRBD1	CASTLRIFGVGQGNYGYTF	TGTGCCAGCACCTTACGTATTTTTGGTGTGGGACAGGGGAACTATGGCTACACCTTC
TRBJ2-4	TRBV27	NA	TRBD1	CASSLSSGGKNIQYF	TGTGCCAGCAGTTTATCTTCAGGGGGAAAAAACATTCAGTACTTC
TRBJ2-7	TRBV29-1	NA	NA	CSVATGQFYEQYF	TGCAGCGTTGCTACCGGACAGTTCTACGAGCAGTACTTC
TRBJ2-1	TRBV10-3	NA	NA	CAISELSPPVQFF	TGTGCCATCAGTGAATTGAGTCCTCCTGTGCAGTTCTTC
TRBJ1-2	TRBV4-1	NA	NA	CASSQERAGHGYTF	TGCGCCAGCAGCCAAGAAAGGGCAGGGCATGGCTACACCTTC
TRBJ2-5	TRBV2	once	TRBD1	CASRPGQGAETQYF	TGTGCCAGCAGACCGGGACAGGGTGCGGAGACCCAGTACTTC
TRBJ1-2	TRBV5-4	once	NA	CASSAGLGYTF	TGTGCCAGCAGCGCAGGGCTTGGCTACACCTTC
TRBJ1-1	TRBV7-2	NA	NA	CASSLVESAEAFF	TGTGCCAGCAGCTTAGTTGAGTCGGCTGAAGCTTTCTTT
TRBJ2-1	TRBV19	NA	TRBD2	CASSGFSGGHNEQFF	TGTGCCAGTAGCGGTTTTAGCGGGGGACACAATGAGCAGTTCTTC
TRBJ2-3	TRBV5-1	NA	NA	CASSLQDGSGTQYF	TGCGCCAGCAGCTTACAGGACGGTAGCGGTACGCAGTATTTT
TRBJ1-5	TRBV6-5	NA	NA	CASSYPSSNQPQHF	TGTGCCAGCAGTTACCCTAGTAGCAATCAGCCCCAGCATTTT